Ten or more counts support the clone carrying this T cell receptor (beta chain). This entry comes from a study of human T cells and chemical hapten exposure. Time point described: pre-sensitization, week 0. The treatment is: therapeutic diphenylcyclopropenone sensitization with weekly scalp DPC. V was shortened by 0 bases and J by 3 bases, with 18 bases between the two germline ends. The CDR3 totals 18 residues. Germline values: CDR1 SGHVS, CDR2 FQNEAQ. TCRdb re-called the RACE reads with MiXCR, one entry per CDR3 protein. The sample lists a few hundred thousand distinct CDR3 sequences, about 5% occurring once.

The TCR originated in a woman aged 18-29 years with alopecia areata. Some clones in this sample may be carry-over from other donors' samples. The sequencing used whole blood, collected in connection with sensitization to the hapten diphenylcyclopropenone (DPC). The V call is TRBV7-8, the J call TRBJ2-1; tentative D call: TRBD2 (5 bases). CDR3 coding DNA: TGTGCCAGCAGCTTAGCGCTAAGAGGGCAGCCTCTCTACAATGAGCAGTTCTTC. This sequence encodes CASSLALRGQPLYNEQFF.